This T cell receptor (beta chain) was sequenced for a study of CD8 T cells in ankylosing spondylitis. Study-wide results and caveats: Researchers reportedly found disease-linked clones significantly enriched in matched ankylosing spondylitis synovial fluid.

By quantitative 5'-RACE with molecular barcodes, the TCR beta libraries were made. In TCRdb, the 5' RACE reads were re-called with MiXCR into one record per CDR3 protein. Of 210,000 or so distinct CDR3 sequences in the sample, roughly 8% were seen once. In germline, CDR1 is LNHDA, CDR2 SQIVND (reference sequence). The CDR3 loop spans 13 amino acids. This clonotype was recorded many times. Its specificity is unknown. The sample consisted of blood, either unsorted or a sorted T cell fraction (not recorded which). The receptor was isolated from a female donor with ankylosing spondylitis or in good health (not recorded which). V is TRBV19 and J is TRBJ1-3; D gene unclear. CDR3 DNA sequence: TGTGGGGTGGCGGGCCTCTCTGGAAACACCATATATTTT. It encodes CGVAGLSGNTIYF.